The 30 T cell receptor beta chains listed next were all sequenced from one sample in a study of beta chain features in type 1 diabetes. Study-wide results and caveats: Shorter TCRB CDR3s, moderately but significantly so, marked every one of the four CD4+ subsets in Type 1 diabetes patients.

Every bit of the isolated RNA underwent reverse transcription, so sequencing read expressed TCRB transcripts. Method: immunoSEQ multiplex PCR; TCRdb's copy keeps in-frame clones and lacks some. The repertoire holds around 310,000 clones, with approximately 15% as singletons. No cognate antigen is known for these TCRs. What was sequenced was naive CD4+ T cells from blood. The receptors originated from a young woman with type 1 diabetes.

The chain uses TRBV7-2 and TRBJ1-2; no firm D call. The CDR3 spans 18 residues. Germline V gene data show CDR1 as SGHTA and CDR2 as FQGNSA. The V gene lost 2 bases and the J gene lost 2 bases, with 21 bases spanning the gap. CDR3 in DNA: TGTGCCAGCAGCTTAACCCTATCCCTGGTGAGAGCGAACTATGGCTACACCTTC. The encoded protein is CASSLTLSLVRANYGYTF.

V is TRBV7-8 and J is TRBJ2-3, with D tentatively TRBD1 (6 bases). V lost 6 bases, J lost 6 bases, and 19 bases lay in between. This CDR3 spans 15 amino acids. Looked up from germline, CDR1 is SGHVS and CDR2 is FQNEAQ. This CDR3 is CASRRAQGVWDTQYF. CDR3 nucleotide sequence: TGTGCCAGCAGGCGAGCACAGGGTGTTTGGGATACGCAGTATTTT.

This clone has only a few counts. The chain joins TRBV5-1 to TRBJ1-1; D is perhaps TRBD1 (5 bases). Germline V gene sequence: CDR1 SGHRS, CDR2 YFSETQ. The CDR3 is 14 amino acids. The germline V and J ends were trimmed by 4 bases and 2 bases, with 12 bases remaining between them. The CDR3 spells CASSTDTVNTEAFF. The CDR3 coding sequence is TGCGCCAGCAGCACGGACACGGTTAACACTGAAGCTTTCTTT.

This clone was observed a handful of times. CDR3: CASSTQTGSNYGYTF. The CDR3 bases are TGTGCCAGTAGTACCCAGACTGGTTCTAACTATGGCTACACCTTC. V and J are TRBV19 and TRBJ1-2, with D unclear. Trimming pared 4 bases from V and 0 bases from J, leaving 12 bases between. Germline V gene lookup returns CDR1 LNHDA and CDR2 SQIVND (reference sequence). This CDR3 has 15 residues.

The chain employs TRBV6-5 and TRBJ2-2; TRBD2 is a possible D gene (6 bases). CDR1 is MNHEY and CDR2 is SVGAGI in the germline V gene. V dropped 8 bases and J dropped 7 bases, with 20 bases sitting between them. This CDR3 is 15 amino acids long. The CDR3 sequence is CASGDGTLIGGELFF. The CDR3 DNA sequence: TGTGCCAGCGGAGACGGGACTCTCATCGGCGGGGAGCTGTTTTTT.

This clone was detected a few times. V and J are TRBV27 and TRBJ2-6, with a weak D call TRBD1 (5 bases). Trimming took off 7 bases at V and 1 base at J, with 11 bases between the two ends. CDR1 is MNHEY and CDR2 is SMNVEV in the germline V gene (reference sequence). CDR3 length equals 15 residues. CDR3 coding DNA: TGTGCCAGCACTAAAAAGGGGTCTGGGGCCAACGTCCTGACTTTC. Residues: CASTKKGSGANVLTF.

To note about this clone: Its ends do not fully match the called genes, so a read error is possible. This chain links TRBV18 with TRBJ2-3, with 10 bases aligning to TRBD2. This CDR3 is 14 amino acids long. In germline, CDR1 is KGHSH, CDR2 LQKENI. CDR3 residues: CASSPPSGRDTQYF. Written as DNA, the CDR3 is TGTGCCAGCTCGCCACCTAGCGGGAGAGATACGCAGTATTTT. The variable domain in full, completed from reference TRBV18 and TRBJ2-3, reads NAGVMQNPRHLVRRRGQEARLRCSPMKGHSHVYWYRQLPEEGLKFMVYLQKENIIDESGMPKERFSAEFPKEGPSILRIQQVVRGDSAAYFCASSPPSGRDTQYFGPGTRLTVL.

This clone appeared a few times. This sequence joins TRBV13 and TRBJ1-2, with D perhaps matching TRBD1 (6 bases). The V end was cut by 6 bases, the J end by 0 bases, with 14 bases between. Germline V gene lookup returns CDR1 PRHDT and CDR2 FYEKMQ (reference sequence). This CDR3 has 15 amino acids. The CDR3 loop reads CASRRRGNSNYGYTF. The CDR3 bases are TGTGCCAGCAGGCGAAGGGGGAACTCTAACTATGGCTACACCTTC.

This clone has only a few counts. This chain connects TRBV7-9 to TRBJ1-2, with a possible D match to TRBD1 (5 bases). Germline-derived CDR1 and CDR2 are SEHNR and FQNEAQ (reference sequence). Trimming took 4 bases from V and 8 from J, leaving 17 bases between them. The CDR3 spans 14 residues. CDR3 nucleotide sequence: TGTGCCAGCAGCTCCTTAGGACAAGTGAAAGGCTACACCTTC. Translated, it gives CASSSLGQVKGYTF.

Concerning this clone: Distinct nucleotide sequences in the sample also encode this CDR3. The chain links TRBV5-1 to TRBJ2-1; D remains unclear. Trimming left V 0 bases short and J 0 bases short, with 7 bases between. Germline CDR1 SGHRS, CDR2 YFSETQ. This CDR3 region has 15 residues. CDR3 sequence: CASSLAPSSYNEQFF. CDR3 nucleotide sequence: TGCGCCAGCAGCTTGGCCCCTAGCTCCTACAATGAGCAGTTCTTC.

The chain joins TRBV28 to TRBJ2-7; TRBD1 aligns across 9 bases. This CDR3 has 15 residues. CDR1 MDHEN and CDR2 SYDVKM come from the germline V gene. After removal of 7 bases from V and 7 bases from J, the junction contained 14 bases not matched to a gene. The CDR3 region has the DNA TGTGCCAGCATTCCCTCCGGGACAGGGAGAGGAGAGCAGTACTTC. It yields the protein CASIPSGTGRGEQYF.

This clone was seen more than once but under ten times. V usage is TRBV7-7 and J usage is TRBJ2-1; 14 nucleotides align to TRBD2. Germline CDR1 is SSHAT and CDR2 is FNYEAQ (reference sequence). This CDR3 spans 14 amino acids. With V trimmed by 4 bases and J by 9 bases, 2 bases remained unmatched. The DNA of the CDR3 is TGTGCCAGCAGCTCCGGACTAGCGGGGGGTGAGCAGTTCTTC. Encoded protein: CASSSGLAGGEQFF. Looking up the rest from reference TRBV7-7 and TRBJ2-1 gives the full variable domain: GAGVSQSPRYKVTKRGQDVTLRCDPISSHATLYWYQQALGQGPEFLTYFNYEAQPDKSGLPSDRFSAERPEGSISTLTIQRTEQRDSAMYRCASSSGLAGGEQFFGPGTRLTVL.

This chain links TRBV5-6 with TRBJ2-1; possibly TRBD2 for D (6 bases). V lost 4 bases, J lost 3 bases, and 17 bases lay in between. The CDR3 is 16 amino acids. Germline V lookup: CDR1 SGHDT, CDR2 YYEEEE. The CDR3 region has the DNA TGTGCCAGCAGCGGCCAATGGAGGGCCGGCTACAATGAGCAGTTCTTC. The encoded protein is CASSGQWRAGYNEQFF.

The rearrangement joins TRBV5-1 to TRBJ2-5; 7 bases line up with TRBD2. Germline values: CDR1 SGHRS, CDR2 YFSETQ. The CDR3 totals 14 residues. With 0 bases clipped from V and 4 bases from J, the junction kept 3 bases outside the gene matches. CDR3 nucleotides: TGCGCCAGCAGCTTGGTCGGGGGGACAGAGACCCAGTACTTC. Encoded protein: CASSLVGGTETQYF.

The DNA for the CDR3 is TGCGCCAGCAGCTTGGTTATTGAAGGGGCTAACTATGGCTACACCTTC. Translation gives CASSLVIEGANYGYTF. The chain recombines TRBV5-1 with TRBJ1-2, with TRBD1 as a possible D gene (5 bases). This CDR3 comprises 16 residues. The ends were cut back, 0 bases at V and 0 bases at J, with 12 bases in the middle. CDR1 is SGHRS and CDR2 is YFSETQ in the germline V gene.

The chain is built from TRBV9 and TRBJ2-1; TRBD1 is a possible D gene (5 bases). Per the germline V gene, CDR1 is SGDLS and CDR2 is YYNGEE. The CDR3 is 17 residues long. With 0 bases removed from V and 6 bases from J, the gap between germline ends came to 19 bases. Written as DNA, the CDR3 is TGTGCCAGCAGCGTAGTCGCTGGTGGGGCCCCCGGCAATGAGCAGTTCTTC. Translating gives CASSVVAGGAPGNEQFF.

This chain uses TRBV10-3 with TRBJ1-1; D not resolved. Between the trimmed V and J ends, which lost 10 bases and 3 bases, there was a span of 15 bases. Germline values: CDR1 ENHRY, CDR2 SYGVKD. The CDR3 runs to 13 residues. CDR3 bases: TGTGCCACCCGCCCAGGTTTGGACACTGAAGCTTTCTTT. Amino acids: CATRPGLDTEAFF.

Here the CDR3 reads CASSLQLPGTSNEQFF. Written as DNA, the CDR3 is TGTGCCAGCAGCCTACAGCTTCCCGGGACTAGCAATGAGCAGTTCTTC. The J gene is TRBJ2-1, the V gene TRBV7-9; 8 bases line up with TRBD2. The ends lost 5 bases at V and 6 bases at J; junction bases unmatched: 12. The CDR3 has 16 residues. Germline lookup yields CDR1 SEHNR and CDR2 FQNEAQ (reference sequence).

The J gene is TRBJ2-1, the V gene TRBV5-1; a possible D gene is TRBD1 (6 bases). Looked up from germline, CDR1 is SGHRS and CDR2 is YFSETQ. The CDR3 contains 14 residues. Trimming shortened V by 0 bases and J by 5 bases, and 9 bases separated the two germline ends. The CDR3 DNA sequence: TGCGCCAGCAGCTTGGGACAGGAACACAATGAGCAGTTCTTC. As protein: CASSLGQEHNEQFF.

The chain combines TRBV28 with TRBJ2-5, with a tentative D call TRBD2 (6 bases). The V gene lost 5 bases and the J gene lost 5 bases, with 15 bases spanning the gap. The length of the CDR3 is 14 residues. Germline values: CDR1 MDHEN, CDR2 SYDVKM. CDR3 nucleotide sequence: TGTGCCAGCAGTGTACTAGCTTGGCCGGAGACCCAGTACTTC. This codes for CASSVLAWPETQYF. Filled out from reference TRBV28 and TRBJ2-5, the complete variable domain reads DVKVTQSSRYLVKRTGEKVFLECVQDMDHENMFWYRQDPGLGLRLIYFSYDVKMKEKGDIPEGYSVSREKKERFSLILESASTNQTSMYLCASSVLAWPETQYFGPGTRLLVL.

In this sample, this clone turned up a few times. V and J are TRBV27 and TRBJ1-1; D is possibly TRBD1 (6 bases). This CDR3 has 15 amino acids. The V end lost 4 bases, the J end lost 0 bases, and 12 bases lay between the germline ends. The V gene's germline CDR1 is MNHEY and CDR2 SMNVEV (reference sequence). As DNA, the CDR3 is TGTGCCAGCAGTTCGTTCACAGGGATGAACACTGAAGCTTTCTTT. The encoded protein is CASSSFTGMNTEAFF.

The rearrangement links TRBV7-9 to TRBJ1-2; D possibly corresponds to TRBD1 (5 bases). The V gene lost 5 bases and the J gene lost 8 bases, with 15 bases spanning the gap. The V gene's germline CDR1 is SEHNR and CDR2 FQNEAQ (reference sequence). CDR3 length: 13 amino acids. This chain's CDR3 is CASSPRGAGGYTF. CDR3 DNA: TGTGCCAGCAGCCCTCGCGGGGCGGGGGGCTACACCTTC.

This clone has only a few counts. The CDR3 DNA sequence: TGTGCCAGCAGTTACTCGAGGGGGCGCCGGAACATTCAGTACTTC. It specifies CASSYSRGRRNIQYF. The chain recombines TRBV6-5 with TRBJ2-4; 7 bases align to TRBD1. After removal of 0 bases from V and 7 bases from J, the junction contained 6 bases not matched to a gene. The CDR3 runs to 15 residues. Germline V gene data show CDR1 as MNHEY and CDR2 as SVGAGI.

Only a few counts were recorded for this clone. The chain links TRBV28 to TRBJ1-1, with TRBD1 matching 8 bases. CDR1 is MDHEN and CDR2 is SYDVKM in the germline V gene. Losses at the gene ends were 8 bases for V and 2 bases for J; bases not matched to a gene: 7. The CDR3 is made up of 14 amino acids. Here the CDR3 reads CASGQGALNTEAFF. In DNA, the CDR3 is TGTGCCAGCGGGCAGGGGGCACTTAACACTGAAGCTTTCTTT.

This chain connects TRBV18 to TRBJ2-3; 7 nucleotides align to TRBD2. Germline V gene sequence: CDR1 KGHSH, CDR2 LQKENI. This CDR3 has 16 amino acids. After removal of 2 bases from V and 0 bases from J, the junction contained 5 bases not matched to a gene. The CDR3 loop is CASSPTWTRSTDTQYF. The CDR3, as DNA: TGTGCCAGCTCACCAACCTGGACTAGGAGCACAGATACGCAGTATTTT.

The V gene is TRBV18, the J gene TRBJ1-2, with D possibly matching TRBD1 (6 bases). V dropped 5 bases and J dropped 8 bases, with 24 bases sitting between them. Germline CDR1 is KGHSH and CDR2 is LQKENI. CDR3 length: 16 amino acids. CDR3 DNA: TGTGCCAGCTCAGGACAGAGTACAGGGCAATCGGGAGGCTACACCTTC. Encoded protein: CASSGQSTGQSGGYTF.

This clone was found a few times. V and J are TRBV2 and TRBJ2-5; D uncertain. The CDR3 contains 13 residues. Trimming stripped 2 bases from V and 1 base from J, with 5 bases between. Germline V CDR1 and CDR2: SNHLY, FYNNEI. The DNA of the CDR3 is TGTGCCAGCAGTGAAACTGCCCAAGAGACCCAGTACTTC. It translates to CASSETAQETQYF.

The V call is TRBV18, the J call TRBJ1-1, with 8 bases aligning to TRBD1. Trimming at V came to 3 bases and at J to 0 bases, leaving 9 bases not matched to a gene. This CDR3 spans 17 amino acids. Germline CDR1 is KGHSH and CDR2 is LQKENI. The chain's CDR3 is CASSPSRRTGMNTEAFF. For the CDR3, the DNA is TGTGCCAGCTCACCCTCGAGGAGGACAGGGATGAACACTGAAGCTTTCTTT.

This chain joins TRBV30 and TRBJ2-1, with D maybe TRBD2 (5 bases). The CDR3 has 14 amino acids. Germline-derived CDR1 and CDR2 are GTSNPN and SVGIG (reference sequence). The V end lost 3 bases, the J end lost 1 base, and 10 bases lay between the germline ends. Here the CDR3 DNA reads TGTGCCTGGAGGCCTAGAGGGTCCTACAATGAGCAGTTCTTC. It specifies CAWRPRGSYNEQFF.

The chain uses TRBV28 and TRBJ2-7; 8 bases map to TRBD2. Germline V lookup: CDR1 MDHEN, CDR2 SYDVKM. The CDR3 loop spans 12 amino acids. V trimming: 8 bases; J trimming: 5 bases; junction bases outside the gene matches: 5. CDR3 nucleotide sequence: TGTGCCAGCTCCAGCGGGAGTGACGAGCAGTACTTC. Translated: CASSSGSDEQYF.